A single sample is the source of the 13 T cell receptor beta chains below, sequenced in a study of T cell repertoires in cytomegalovirus infection. Antigens of these TCRs are unknown. TCRdb passed the reads through MiXCR, listing each CDR3 protein once. The repertoire holds 570,000 or so distinct CDR3 sequences, with under 45% as singletons. The specimen comprised cultured PBMCs, sampled from culture after CMV antigen stimulation. The receptor source for this set is a human donor in good health (CMV status not recorded). Some clones in this sample may be carry-over from other donors' samples.

V usage is TRBV10-3 and J usage is TRBJ2-3, with 9 bases matching TRBD2. J gave up 6 bases and V 4 bases, and 11 bases lay outside the gene matches. Germline values: CDR1 ENHRY, CDR2 SYGVKD. The CDR3 is 16 amino acids. Written as DNA, the CDR3 is TGTGCCATCAGTGGAGGAGCGGGGGGCCCCCCGGATACGCAGTATTTT. Its protein is CAISGGAGGPPDTQYF.

The rearrangement uses TRBV10-3 and TRBJ1-3; D remains unclear. Germline values: CDR1 ENHRY, CDR2 SYGVKD. The CDR3 is 12 amino acids. V was shortened by 3 bases and J by 2 bases, with 2 bases between the two germline ends. Written as DNA, the CDR3 is TGTGCCATCAGTGATCCTGGAAACACCATATATTTT. Protein product: CAISDPGNTIYF.

This clonotype has only a few counts. This rearrangement joins TRBV6-2 or TRBV6-3 to TRBJ1-6, with TRBD1 identical over 7 bases. Germline CDR1 MNHEY, CDR2 SVGEGT. Trimming cost V 6 bases and J 10 bases; bases outside gene matches: 15. The CDR3 is 16 residues long. CDR3: CASSNPTGTIRSPLHF. The CDR3 region has the DNA TGTGCCAGCAGCAATCCGACAGGGACCATACGGTCACCCCTCCACTTT.

The V gene is TRBV6-2 or TRBV6-3, the J gene TRBJ2-3; a possible D gene is TRBD2 (6 bases). Germline V lookup: CDR1 MNHEY, CDR2 SVGEGT. Trimming left V 1 base short and J 3 bases short, with 8 bases between. There are 14 residues in the CDR3. CDR3 in DNA: TGTGCCAGCAGTTACTGGCTAGCGACAGATACGCAGTATTTT. Translated: CASSYWLATDTQYF.

The J gene is TRBJ2-3, the V gene TRBV7-2; 7 positions agree with TRBD2. The CDR3 totals 15 residues. Germline CDR1 SGHTA, CDR2 FQGNSA. J gave up 2 bases and V 7 bases, and 9 bases lay outside the gene matches. The CDR3 here is CASTPFGGITDTQYF. The CDR3 bases are TGTGCCAGCACCCCCTTCGGGGGGATCACAGATACGCAGTATTTT.

The chain couples TRBV6-4 to TRBJ1-1; D is unresolved. This CDR3 has 13 residues. V lost 2 bases and J 0 bases, leaving 4 bases between the germline ends. Germline V gene lookup returns CDR1 MRHNA and CDR2 SNTAGT. CDR3 sequence (DNA): TGTGCCAGCAGTGACGGCATGAACACTGAAGCTTTCTTT. Protein sequence: CASSDGMNTEAFF.

V usage is TRBV20-1 and J usage is TRBJ2-1; perhaps TRBD1 as D (5 bases). In germline, CDR1 is DFQATT, CDR2 SNEGSKA (reference sequence). The CDR3 runs to 13 residues. V gave up 0 bases and J gave up 7 bases, with 10 bases separating them. This chain's CDR3 is CSAREGPGNEQFF. CDR3 bases: TGCAGTGCTAGAGAAGGCCCAGGGAATGAGCAGTTCTTC.

This clonotype has more than one count but fewer than ten. The V call is TRBV6-2 or TRBV6-3, the J call TRBJ2-1; D uncertain. With 7 bases removed from V and 0 bases from J, the gap between germline ends came to 16 bases. In germline, CDR1 is MNHEY, CDR2 SVGEGT. The CDR3 contains 16 residues. The CDR3 spells CASNSDDTPSYNEQFF. Written as DNA, the CDR3 is TGTGCCAGCAATTCTGACGATACTCCCTCCTACAATGAGCAGTTCTTC.

The rearrangement uses TRBV7-2 and TRBJ2-4; 8 bases align to TRBD1. The CDR3 is 17 amino acids. CDR1 is SGHTA and CDR2 is FQGNSA in the germline V gene. V shed 2 bases, J shed 6 bases, and the junction held 12 bases outside the gene matches. CDR3 in amino acids: CASSLYPGQVWRNIQYF. The DNA for the CDR3 is TGTGCCAGCAGCTTATATCCGGGACAGGTCTGGAGAAACATTCAGTACTTC.

The chain employs TRBV7-2 and TRBJ2-3; D not resolved. Trimming cost V 6 bases and J 1 base, with 17 bases left between them. In germline, CDR1 is SGHTA, CDR2 FQGNSA. The CDR3 covers 16 residues. The CDR3 protein is CASSPAHQRRTDTQYF. CDR3 DNA sequence: TGTGCCAGCAGTCCAGCGCATCAGCGCCGCACAGATACGCAGTATTTT.

The table lists this clonotype with a count of one. This chain uses TRBV6-5 with TRBJ1-6, with 7 bases matching TRBD1. With 0 bases clipped from V and 10 bases from J, the junction kept 6 bases outside the gene matches. This CDR3 contains 15 residues. The germline CDR1 and CDR2 sequences are MNHEY and SVGAGI. CDR3 sequence reads: CASSYSLTGNSPLHF. CDR3 DNA: TGTGCCAGCAGTTACTCCCTGACAGGGAACTCACCCCTCCACTTT.

This clonotype was seen a handful of times. This rearrangement joins TRBV7-2 to TRBJ1-2; no clear D. CDR1 SGHTA and CDR2 FQGNSA come from the germline V gene. This CDR3 region has 13 residues. The V end was cut by 6 bases, the J end by 8 bases, with 16 bases between. CDR3 DNA: TGTGCCAGCAGTTACACAGAGGCTGTGGGCTACACCTTC. It specifies CASSYTEAVGYTF.

This sequence joins TRBV10-3 and TRBJ1-5; D is perhaps TRBD1 (6 bases). Germline V lookup: CDR1 ENHRY, CDR2 SYGVKD. Trimming removed 0 bases from V and 9 bases from J, with 15 bases in between. The CDR3 has 15 residues. CDR3 coding DNA: TGTGCCATCAGTGAGTCGACACAGGGCATCTCGCCCCAGCATTTT. This sequence encodes CAISESTQGISPQHF.